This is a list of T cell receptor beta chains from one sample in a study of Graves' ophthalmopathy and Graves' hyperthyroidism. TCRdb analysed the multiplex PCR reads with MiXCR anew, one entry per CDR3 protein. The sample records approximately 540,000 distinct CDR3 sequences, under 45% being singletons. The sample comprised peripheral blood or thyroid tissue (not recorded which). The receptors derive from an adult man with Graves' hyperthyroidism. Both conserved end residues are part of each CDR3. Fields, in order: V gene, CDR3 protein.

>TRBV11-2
CASSLAFDPSKGYTF
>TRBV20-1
CSARTPGLAGNNEQFF
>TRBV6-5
CASSYATGDGYTF
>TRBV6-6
CASIWTGGGTEAFF
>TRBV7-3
CASSLISGAQETQCF
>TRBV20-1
CSARDPGPLSPLHF
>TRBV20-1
CSAKPTSGGADTQYF
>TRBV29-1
CSASSPTGERIEQYF
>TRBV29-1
CSVTIATNEKLFF
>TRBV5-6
CASSLGTLSYEQYF
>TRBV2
CASSPGGQGGYGYTF
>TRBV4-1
CASSQEKSTDHYGYTF
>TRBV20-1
CSASPGLEQYF
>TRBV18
CASSPSLAKQETQYF
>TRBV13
CASSLPTGFDYGYTF
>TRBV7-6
CASSRRGASEDEQFF
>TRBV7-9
CASSLIVTAAGNAIYF
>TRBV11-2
CASSWDFTYEQYF
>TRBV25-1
CASSPQGVSGNTIYF
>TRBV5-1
CASSFAGQGQETQYF
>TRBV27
CASRAARKNTEAFF
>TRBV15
CATSRVGTPHYGYTF
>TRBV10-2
CASSESPVHEKLFF
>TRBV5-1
CASSFKGVTDTQYF
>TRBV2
CASSEGGEDIQYF
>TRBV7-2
CASSLARGSSGKLFF
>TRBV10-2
CASSLGSGGAQETQYF
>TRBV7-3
CASSLSLAGGRETQYF
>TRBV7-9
CASSRITGLAGSTDTQYF
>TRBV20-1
CSAIGQGATEAFF
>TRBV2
CASRGGNNEQFF
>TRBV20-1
CSAISDSGVRNQPQHF
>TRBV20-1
CSASTSGRRVDEQFF
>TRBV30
CAWSRDSTAFF
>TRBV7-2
CASSPGTAPFSEAFF
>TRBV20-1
CSAKRRDTGELFF
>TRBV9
CAGSQDREQPQHF
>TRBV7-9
CASSSRTSGGNEQYF
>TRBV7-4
CASSLEIPQRESRQETQYF
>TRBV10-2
CAISDSGTEETQYF
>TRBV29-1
CSVATGPYTGELFF
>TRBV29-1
CSAEGSPEAFF
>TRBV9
CASSVALAGAGETQYF
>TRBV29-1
CSVEGRGRGQYF
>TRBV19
CASSMTGMNTEAFF
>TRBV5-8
CASSTHRIEDYGYTF
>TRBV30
CAWGTGQETQYF
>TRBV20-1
CSAQLAGAETQYF
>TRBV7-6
CASSLVGHYGYTF
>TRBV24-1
CATSDSQDRGTDTQYF
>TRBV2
CASSWSSSTDTQYF
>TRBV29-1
CSAVNMNQETQYF
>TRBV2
CAIPAGNTEAFF
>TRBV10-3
CAISAGTFEGETQHF